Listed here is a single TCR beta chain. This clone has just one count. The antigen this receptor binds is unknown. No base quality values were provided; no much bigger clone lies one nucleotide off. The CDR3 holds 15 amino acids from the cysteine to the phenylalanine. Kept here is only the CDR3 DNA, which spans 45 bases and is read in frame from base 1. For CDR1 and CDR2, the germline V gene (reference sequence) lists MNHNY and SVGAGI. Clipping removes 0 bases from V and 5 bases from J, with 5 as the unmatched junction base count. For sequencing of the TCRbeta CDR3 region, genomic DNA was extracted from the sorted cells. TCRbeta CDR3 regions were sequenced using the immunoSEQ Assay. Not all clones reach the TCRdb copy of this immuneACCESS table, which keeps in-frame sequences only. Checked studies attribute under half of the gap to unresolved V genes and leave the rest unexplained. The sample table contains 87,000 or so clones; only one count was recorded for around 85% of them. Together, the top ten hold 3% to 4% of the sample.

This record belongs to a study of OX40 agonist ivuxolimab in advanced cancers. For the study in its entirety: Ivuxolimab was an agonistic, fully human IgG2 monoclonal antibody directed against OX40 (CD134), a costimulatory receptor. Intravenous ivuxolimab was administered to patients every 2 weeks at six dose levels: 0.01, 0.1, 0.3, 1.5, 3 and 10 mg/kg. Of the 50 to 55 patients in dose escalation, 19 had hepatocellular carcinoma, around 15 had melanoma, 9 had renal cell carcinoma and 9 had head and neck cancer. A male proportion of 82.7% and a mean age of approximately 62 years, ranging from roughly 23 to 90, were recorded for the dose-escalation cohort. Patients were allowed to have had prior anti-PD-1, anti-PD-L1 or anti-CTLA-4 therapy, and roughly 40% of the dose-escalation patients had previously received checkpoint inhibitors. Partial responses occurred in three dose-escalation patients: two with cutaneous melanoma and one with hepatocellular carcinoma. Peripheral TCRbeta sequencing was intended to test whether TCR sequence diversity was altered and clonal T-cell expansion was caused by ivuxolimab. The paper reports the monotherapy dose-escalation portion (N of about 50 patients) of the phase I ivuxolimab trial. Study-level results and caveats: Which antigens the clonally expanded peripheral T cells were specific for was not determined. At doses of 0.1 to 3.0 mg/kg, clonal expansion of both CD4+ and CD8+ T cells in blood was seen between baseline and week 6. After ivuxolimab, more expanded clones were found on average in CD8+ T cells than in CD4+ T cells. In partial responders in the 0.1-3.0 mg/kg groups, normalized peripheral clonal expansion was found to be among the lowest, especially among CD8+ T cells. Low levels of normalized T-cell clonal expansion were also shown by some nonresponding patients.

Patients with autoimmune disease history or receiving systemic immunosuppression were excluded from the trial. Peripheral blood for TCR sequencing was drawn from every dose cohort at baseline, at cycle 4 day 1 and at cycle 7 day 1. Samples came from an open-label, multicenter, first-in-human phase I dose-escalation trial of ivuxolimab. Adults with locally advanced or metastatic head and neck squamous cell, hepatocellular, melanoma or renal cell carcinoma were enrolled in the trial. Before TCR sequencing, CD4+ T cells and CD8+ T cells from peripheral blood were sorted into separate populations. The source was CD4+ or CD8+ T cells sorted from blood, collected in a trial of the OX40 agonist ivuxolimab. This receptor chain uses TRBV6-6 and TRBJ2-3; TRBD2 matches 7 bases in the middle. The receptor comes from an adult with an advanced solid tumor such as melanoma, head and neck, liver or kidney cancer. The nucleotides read TGTGCCAGCAGTTACTCCTTGAAGCGGGGAGATACGCAGTATTTT. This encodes CASSYSLKRGDTQYF.